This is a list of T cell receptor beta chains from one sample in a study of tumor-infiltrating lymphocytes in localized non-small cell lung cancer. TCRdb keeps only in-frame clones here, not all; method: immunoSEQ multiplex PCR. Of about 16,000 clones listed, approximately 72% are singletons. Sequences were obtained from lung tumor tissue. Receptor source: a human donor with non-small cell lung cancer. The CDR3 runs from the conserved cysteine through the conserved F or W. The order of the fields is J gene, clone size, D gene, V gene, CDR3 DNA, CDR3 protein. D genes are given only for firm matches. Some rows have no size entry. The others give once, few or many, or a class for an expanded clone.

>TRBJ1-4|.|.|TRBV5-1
TGCGCCAGCAGCTCCCTGGGGGACAAGAGCGAAAAACTGTTTTTT
CASSSLGDKSEKLFF
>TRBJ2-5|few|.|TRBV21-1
TGTGCCAGCAGCAAAGAGCCTCCGGTGGAGCGGAGAGGTTTAGAGACCCAGTACTTC
CASSKEPPVERRGLETQYF
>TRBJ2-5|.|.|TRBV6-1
TGTGCCAGCAGTGACCAGGGAGAGACCCAGTACTTC
CASSDQGETQYF
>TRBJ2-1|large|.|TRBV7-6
TGTGCCAGCACATTGGGGGGGGGCCAGAACAATGAGCAGTTCTTC
CASTLGGGQNNEQFF
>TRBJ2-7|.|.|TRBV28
TGTGCCAGCAGTTTGGGGGGCTCCTACGAGCAGTACTTC
CASSLGGSYEQYF
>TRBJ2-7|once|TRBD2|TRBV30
TGTGCCTGGAGTAAGGGGACTAGCGGGATACCGTCCTACGAGCAGTACTTC
CAWSKGTSGIPSYEQYF
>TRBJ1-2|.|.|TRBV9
TGTGCCAGCAGCGTAGGCGGTAGGTTCGTTGGCTACACCTTC
CASSVGGRFVGYTF
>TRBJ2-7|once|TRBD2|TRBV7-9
TGTGCCAGCAGCCCCCTGACTAGCGGGGGTTCCTACGAGCAGTACTTC
CASSPLTSGGSYEQYF
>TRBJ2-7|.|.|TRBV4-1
TGCGCCAGCAGCCCCGGGACGGTCTCCTACGAGCAGTACTTC
CASSPGTVSYEQYF
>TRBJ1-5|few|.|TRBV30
TGTGCCTGGAGTGACAGCAATCAGCCCCAGCATTTT
CAWSDSNQPQHF
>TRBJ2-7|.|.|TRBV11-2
TGTGCCAGCAGCCCATCGAGGGACGGGAGCGGAGCGGGGCAGTACTTC
CASSPSRDGSGAGQYF
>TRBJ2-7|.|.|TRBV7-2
TGTGCCAGCAACCGAGGGGGGGGCTCCTACGAGCAGTACTTC
CASNRGGGSYEQYF
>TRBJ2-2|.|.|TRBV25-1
TGTGCCAGCAGTCTCGGGGCTTTTAACGGGGAGCTGTTTTTT
CASSLGAFNGELFF
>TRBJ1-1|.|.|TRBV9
TGTGCCAGCAGCGTAGACTGGAACACTGAAGCTTTCTTT
CASSVDWNTEAFF
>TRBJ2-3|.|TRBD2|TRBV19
TGTGCCAGTAGTATCCTAGCGGGGGGCCGCACAGATACGCAGTATTTT
CASSILAGGRTDTQYF
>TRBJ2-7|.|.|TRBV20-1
TGCAGTGCCCTAGGACACGAGCAGTACTTC
CSALGHEQYF
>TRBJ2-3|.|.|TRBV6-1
TGTGCCAGCGGGCGACTCGCTGCAGATACGCAGTATTTT
CASGRLAADTQYF
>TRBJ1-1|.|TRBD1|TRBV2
TGTGCCATAGCAGACCCTCCTTCTCGACAGGGCTTCCAAGCTTTCTTT
CAIADPPSRQGFQAFF
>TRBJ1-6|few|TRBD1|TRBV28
TGTGCCAGCAGTTCCTCCATCACAGGGGAGGGATCACCCCTCCACTTT
CASSSSITGEGSPLHF
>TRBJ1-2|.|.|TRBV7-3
TGTGCCAGAGGTAGACGGACAGAGTATGGCTACACCTTC
CARGRRTEYGYTF
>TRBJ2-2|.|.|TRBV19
TGTGCCAGTACACTTTCTAACAGCTACACCGGGGAGCTGTTTTTT
CASTLSNSYTGELFF
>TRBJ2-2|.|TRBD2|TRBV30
TGTGCCTGGAGCTTGGGGGGGTTTGGCGGGGAGCTGTTTTTT
CAWSLGGFGGELFF
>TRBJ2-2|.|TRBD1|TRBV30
TGTGCCTGGAAATCTCGGGACAGGGGCACCGGGGAGCTGTTTTTT
CAWKSRDRGTGELFF
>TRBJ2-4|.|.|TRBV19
TGTGCCAGTAGTATCCGGGGAGCCAAAAACATTCAGTACTTC
CASSIRGAKNIQYF
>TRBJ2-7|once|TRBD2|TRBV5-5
TGTGCCAGCAGCCCCGGACTAGCGGACGGGTACGAGCAGTACTTC
CASSPGLADGYEQYF
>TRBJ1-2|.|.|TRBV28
TGTGCCAGCAGAGCTGGGGCGACCTATGGCTACACCTTC
CASRAGATYGYTF
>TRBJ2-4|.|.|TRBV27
TGTGCCAGCTCCTCCAGTGAGGGAAACATTCAGTACTTC
CASSSSEGNIQYF
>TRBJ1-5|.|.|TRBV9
TGTGCCAGCAGCACGACAGGTCAGCCCCAGCATTTT
CASSTTGQPQHF
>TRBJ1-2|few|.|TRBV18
TGTGCCAGTGGCCCGGGCACTTATGGCTACACCTTC
CASGPGTYGYTF
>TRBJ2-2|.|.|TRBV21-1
TGTGCCAGCAGCAACAACACCGGGGAGCTGTTTTTT
CASSNNTGELFF
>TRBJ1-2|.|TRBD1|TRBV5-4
TGTGCCAGCAGCCCCAATCCCGGGACAGGGGGCTACTATGGCTACACCTTC
CASSPNPGTGGYYGYTF
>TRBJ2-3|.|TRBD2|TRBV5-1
TGCGCCAGCAGCTTGGGGCGGGGGATTACCACAGATACGCAGTATTTT
CASSLGRGITTDTQYF
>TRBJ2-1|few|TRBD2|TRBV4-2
TGTGCCAGCAGCAAACCTGTCGGCGGGAGGGAAGCTGGGAGCAATGAGCAGTTCTTC
CASSKPVGGREAGSNEQFF
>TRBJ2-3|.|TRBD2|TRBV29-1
TGCAGCGTTGAAGATTCTAGCGGGCTTTCAGATACGCAGTATTTT
CSVEDSSGLSDTQYF
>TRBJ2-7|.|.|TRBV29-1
TGCAGCTCCAACGGTGGGATATCCTACGAGCAGTACTTC
CSSNGGISYEQYF
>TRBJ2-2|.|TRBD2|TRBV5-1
TGCGCCAGCAGCTTAAGCGGGGGGGCCGCCGGGGAGCTGTTTTTT
CASSLSGGAAGELFF
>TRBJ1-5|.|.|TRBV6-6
TGTGCCAGCAGCCGTCTGGGGCCGGATCAGCCCCAGCATTTT
CASSRLGPDQPQHF
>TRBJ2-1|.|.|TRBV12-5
TGTGCTAGTGGCCCGACCGGGACAAGCAAGCTCGATGAGCAGTTCTTC
CASGPTGTSKLDEQFF
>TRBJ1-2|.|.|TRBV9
TGTGCCAGCAGCGCAGTGGGGGCTGGCTATGGCTACACCTTC
CASSAVGAGYGYTF
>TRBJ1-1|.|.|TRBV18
TGTGCCAGCTCCCCTGGGGGGCCGGGACAGAACACTGAAGCTTTCTTT
CASSPGGPGQNTEAFF
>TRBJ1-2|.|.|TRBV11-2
TGTGCCAGCAGCTCCGAAGGTTTTGGCTACACCTTC
CASSSEGFGYTF
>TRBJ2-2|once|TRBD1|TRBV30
TGTGCCTGGAGTCCACAGGGGGCGGTCACCGGGGAGCTGTTTTTT
CAWSPQGAVTGELFF
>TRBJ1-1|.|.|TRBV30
TGTGCCTGGAAACGGCCGAACACTGAAGCTTTCTTT
CAWKRPNTEAFF
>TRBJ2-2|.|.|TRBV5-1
TGCGCCAGCAGCTCGATGGTAAACACCGGGGAGCTGTTTTTT
CASSSMVNTGELFF
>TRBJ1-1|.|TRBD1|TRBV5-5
TGTGCCAGCAGCTCCGGGACAGGGGGCGCGGGCACTGAAGCTTTCTTT
CASSSGTGGAGTEAFF
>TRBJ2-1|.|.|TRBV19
TGTGCCAGTAGTATGTGGACCCACTGGGATGAGCAGTTCTTC
CASSMWTHWDEQFF
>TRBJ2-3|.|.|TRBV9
TGTGCCAGCAGCGTAGCTGTAACGAGGGATACGCAGTATTTT
CASSVAVTRDTQYF
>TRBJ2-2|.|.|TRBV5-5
TGTGCCAGCAGCTCAGGGGTCGGGGAGCTGTTTTTT
CASSSGVGELFF
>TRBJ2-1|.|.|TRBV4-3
TGCGCCAGCAGCCAAGATATCAATACTAACAATGAGCAGTTCTTC
CASSQDINTNNEQFF
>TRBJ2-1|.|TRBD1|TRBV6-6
TGTGCCAGCAGTCGGGACAGCTACAATGAGCAGTTCTTC
CASSRDSYNEQFF
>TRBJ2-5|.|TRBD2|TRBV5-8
TGTGCCAGCAGCCGGGAGGGGACCCAGTACTTC
CASSREGTQYF
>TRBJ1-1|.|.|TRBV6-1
TGTGCCAGCAGCCGGGACTCTTATGATGAAGCTTTCTTT
CASSRDSYDEAFF
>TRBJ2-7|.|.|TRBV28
TGTGCCAGCGTCGGACAGCGGGACCAGCAGTACTTC
CASVGQRDQQYF
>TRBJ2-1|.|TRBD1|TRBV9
TGTGCCAGCAGCGTAGGACAGGGGAATGAGCAGTTCTTC
CASSVGQGNEQFF
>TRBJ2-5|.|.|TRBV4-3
TGCGCCAGCAGCCCTTCCTGGCGAGCTGGGGAGACCCAGTACTTC
CASSPSWRAGETQYF